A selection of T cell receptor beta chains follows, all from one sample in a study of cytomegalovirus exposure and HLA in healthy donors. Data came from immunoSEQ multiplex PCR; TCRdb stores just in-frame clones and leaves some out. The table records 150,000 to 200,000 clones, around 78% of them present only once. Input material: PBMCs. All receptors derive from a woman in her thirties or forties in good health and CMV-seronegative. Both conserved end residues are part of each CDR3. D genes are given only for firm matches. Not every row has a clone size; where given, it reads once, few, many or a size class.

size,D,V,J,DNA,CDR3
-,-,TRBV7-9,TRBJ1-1,TGTGCCAGCAGCTTAACCCAGGGGAACACTGAAGCTTTCTTT,CASSLTQGNTEAFF
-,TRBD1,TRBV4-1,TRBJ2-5,TGCGCCAGCAGCCAAGAGCCCGGGACAGGGGGCGGAAAGACCCAGTACTTC,CASSQEPGTGGGKTQYF
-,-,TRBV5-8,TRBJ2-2,TGTGCCAGCAGCCTCTACAGTAAGGCCGGGGAGCTGTTTTTT,CASSLYSKAGELFF
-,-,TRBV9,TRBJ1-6,TGTGCCAGCAGCGCCCGCGCGGGTTCACCCCTCCACTTT,CASSARAGSPLHF
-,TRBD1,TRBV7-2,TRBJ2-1,TGTGCCAGCAGCCCAGGGGGACAGTCCTACAATGAGCAGTTCTTC,CASSPGGQSYNEQFF
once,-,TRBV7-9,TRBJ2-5,TGTGCCAGCAGCTTAGGTTTTACAACAAAAGAGACCCAGTACTTC,CASSLGFTTKETQYF
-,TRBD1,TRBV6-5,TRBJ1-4,TGTGCCAGCGGTCGGACAGGGAACGAAAAACTGTTTTTT,CASGRTGNEKLFF
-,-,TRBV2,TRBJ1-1,TGTGCCAGCTCGCTGGACAGCGGACTTGAAGCTTTCTTT,CASSLDSGLEAFF
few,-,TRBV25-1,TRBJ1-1,TGTGCCCGAACCCGAGGACACTCGTCGAACACTGAAGCTTTCTTT,CARTRGHSSNTEAFF
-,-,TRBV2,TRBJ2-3,TGTGCCAGCAGTATCAGGGAAGCAGATACGCAGTATTTT,CASSIREADTQYF
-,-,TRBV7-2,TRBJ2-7,TGTGCCAGCAGCCGGAGAGGAGGAGGAACATACGAGCAGTACTTC,CASSRRGGGTYEQYF
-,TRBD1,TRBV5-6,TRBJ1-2,TGTGCCAGCAGCTTGCTCGCCGGGACAGGAAACCTCCTTTTCTATGGCTACACCTTC,CASSLLAGTGNLLFYGYTF
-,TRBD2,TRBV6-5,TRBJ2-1,TGTGCCAGCAGTTACGTTGCGGGGGGGCCGAATGAGCAGTTCTTC,CASSYVAGGPNEQFF
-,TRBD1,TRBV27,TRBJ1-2,TGTGCCAGCAGGGCCGTGCTGCGTAGGACAGGGTCTGGTTTGGGCTATGGCTACACCTTC,CASRAVLRRTGSGLGYGYTF
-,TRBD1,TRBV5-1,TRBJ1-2,TGCGCCAGCAGCTTGGAGCCAGGGGGCCGAGTTGAAGGCGGCTACACCTTC,CASSLEPGGRVEGGYTF
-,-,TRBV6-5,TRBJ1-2,TGTGCCAGCAGTGAGACAGGACAGATCTATGGCTACACCTTC,CASSETGQIYGYTF
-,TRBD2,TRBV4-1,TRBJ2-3,TGCGCCAGCAGTCTAGCGGGCAATATTATCCCCGATACGCAGTATTTT,CASSLAGNIIPDTQYF
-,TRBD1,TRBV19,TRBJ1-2,TGTGCCAGTAGTACTTCACCCCGGACAGGGCGAATCTATGGCTACACCTTC,CASSTSPRTGRIYGYTF
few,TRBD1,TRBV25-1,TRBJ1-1,TGTGCCAGCAGTAGGACAGGGGCCCTGAACACTGAAGCTTTCTTT,CASSRTGALNTEAFF
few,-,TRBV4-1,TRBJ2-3,TGCGCCAGCAGCCAAGTCGTTCGCACAGATACGCAGTATTTT,CASSQVVRTDTQYF
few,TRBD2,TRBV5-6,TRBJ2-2,TGTGCCAGCAGCTTGGTTGGACTAGCGGGGGTTTTCGGCGGGGAGCTGTTTTTT,CASSLVGLAGVFGGELFF
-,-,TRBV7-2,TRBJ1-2,TGTGCCAGCAGCCCGGACAGTAACTATGGCTACACCTTC,CASSPDSNYGYTF
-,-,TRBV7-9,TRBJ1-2,TGTGCCAGCAGCTTACAGGAAGGGGTCTATGGCTACACCTTC,CASSLQEGVYGYTF
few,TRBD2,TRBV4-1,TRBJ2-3,TGCGCCAGCAGCACACGGACTAGCGGCCGCACAGATACGCAGTATTTT,CASSTRTSGRTDTQYF
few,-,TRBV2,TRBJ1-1,TGTGCCAGCAGGGACTCGGGGGGCAGGGAGAAAGCTTTCTTT,CASRDSGGREKAFF
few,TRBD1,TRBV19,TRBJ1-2,TGTGCCAGTTCTACAGGGGGCGGTCCTGGCTACACCTTC,CASSTGGGPGYTF
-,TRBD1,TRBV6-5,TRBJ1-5,TGTGCCAGCGGGGACAGGGGGTTGAATCAGCCCCAGCATTTT,CASGDRGLNQPQHF
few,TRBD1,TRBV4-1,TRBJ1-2,TGCGCCAGCAGCAAAGCCGTTCCGCGACTAAAGGGGGCGAGGGGCTACACCTTC,CASSKAVPRLKGARGYTF
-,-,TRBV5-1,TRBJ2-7,TGCGCCAGCACCGTTACGGAAGGGGTCGCCTACGAGCAGTACTTC,CASTVTEGVAYEQYF